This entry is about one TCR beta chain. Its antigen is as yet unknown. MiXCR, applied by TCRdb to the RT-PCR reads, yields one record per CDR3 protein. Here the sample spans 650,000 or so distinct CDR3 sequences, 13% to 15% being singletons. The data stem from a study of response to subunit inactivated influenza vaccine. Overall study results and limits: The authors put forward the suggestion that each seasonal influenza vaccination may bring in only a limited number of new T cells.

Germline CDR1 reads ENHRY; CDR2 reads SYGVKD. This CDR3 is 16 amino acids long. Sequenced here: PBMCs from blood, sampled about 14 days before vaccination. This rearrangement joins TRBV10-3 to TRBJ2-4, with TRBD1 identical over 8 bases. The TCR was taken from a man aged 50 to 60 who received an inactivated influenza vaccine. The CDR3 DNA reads TGTGCGGACGTCCGGACAGGGCTTAATGCCAAAAACATTCAGTACTTC. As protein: CADVRTGLNAKNIQYF.